Listed below are T cell receptor beta chains from one sample, sequenced in a study of T-cell memory formation after mild COVID-19. TCRdb itself ran the 5' RACE reads through MiXCR, one entry per CDR3 protein. This table has under 60,000 distinct CDR3 sequences, around 10% appearing once. Sample: PBMCs or a T cell subset sorted from them (not recorded which). These receptors originate from an adult woman who had mild COVID-19 (a few samples of this study predate the infection). Cell type and time point are not known. CDR3s include the opening cysteine and the closing phenylalanine or tryptophan. D genes are given only for firm matches. A row's size may be missing; if present it is once, few, many or a size class.

length	J	size	D	V	CDR3	DNA
15	TRBJ2-2	many	TRBD1	TRBV6-6	CASHKGQGNTGELFF	TGTGCCAGCCATAAGGGACAGGGGAACACCGGGGAGCTGTTTTTT
16	TRBJ2-1	few	TRBD1	TRBV6-4	CASSDSGDRGMNEQFF	TGTGCCAGCAGTGACTCAGGGGACAGGGGTATGAATGAGCAGTTCTTC
12	TRBJ1-1	many	NA	TRBV25-1	CASSDTSGEAFF	TGTGCCAGCAGTGACACGTCTGGGGAAGCTTTCTTT
15	TRBJ2-1	medium-sized	TRBD1	TRBV6-1	CASSRTGRSYNEQFF	TGTGCCAGCAGCAGGACAGGACGCTCCTACAATGAGCAGTTCTTC
13	TRBJ1-1	NA	NA	TRBV21-1	CASSKRRNTEAFF	TGTGCCAGCAGCAAAAGGAGAAACACTGAAGCTTTCTTT
13	TRBJ2-2	few	NA	TRBV6-4	CASSDSETGELFF	TGTGCCAGCAGTGACTCGGAGACCGGGGAGCTGTTTTTT
14	TRBJ2-2	NA	NA	TRBV30	CAWIRFSNTGELFF	TGTGCCTGGATACGATTTTCGAACACCGGGGAGCTGTTTTTT
12	TRBJ2-1	few	TRBD2	TRBV20-1	CSATRDYQEQFF	TGCAGTGCTACAAGGGACTACCAAGAGCAGTTCTTC
15	TRBJ1-1	NA	TRBD1	TRBV5-1	CASNQMGQTNTEAFF	TGCGCCAGCAATCAAATGGGACAGACGAACACTGAAGCTTTCTTT
13	TRBJ1-1	few	TRBD1	TRBV18	CASYQTGETEAFF	TGTGCCAGCTACCAGACAGGGGAGACTGAAGCTTTCTTT
14	TRBJ2-5	NA	TRBD2	TRBV6-6	CASSYGGSGETQYF	TGTGCCAGCAGTTACGGCGGGAGCGGCGAGACCCAGTACTTC
15	TRBJ2-3	many	TRBD2	TRBV20-1	CSARTAGVRTDTQYF	TGCAGTGCTAGAACGGCGGGAGTACGCACAGATACGCAGTATTTT
15	TRBJ2-6	few	NA	TRBV2	CASSEWVFGANVLTF	TGTGCCAGCAGTGAGTGGGTCTTTGGGGCCAACGTCCTGACTTTC
13	TRBJ2-7	NA	NA	TRBV4-3	CASRSGRSYEQYF	TGCGCCAGCAGGTCGGGGAGGTCCTACGAGCAGTACTTC
16	TRBJ2-1	few	NA	TRBV2	CASSRNIASSYNEQFF	TGTGCCAGCAGTCGAAATATAGCGTCCTCCTACAATGAGCAGTTCTTC
11	TRBJ1-2	many	NA	TRBV4-2	CASSQDFGYTF	TGTGCCAGCAGCCAAGATTTTGGCTACACCTTC
19	TRBJ2-7	many	TRBD2	TRBV7-9	CASSFRRSGLTSGVYEQYF	TGTGCCAGCAGCTTTCGGCGTTCGGGCTTGACTAGCGGGGTTTACGAGCAGTACTTC
14	TRBJ2-2	NA	NA	TRBV20-1	CSGRPALGTGELFF	TGCAGCGGACGCCCGGCCCTCGGCACCGGGGAGCTGTTTTTT
14	TRBJ2-7	few	NA	TRBV18	CASSDLAQAYEQYF	TGTGCCAGCTCCGACCTGGCCCAGGCCTACGAGCAGTACTTC
14	TRBJ2-3	NA	NA	TRBV5-1	CASSMGLTGDTQYF	TGCGCCAGCAGCATGGGGTTGACTGGAGATACGCAGTATTTT
17	TRBJ2-3	NA	TRBD2	TRBV10-3	CAISGTSSHPGTDTQYF	TGTGCCATCAGCGGGACTAGCTCCCACCCAGGCACAGATACGCAGTATTTT
13	TRBJ2-7	NA	NA	TRBV6-6	CASSLGIAGEQYF	TGTGCCAGCAGTTTAGGGATCGCGGGGGAGCAGTACTTC
13	TRBJ1-2	once	NA	TRBV27	CASRPDRNYGYTF	TGTGCCAGCAGACCAGACAGGAACTATGGCTACACCTTC
16	TRBJ2-3	few	NA	TRBV7-2	CASSLIGAFSTDTQYF	TGTGCCAGCAGCTTAATTGGAGCTTTTAGCACAGATACGCAGTATTTT
14	TRBJ2-7	few	NA	TRBV7-6	CASSLGGYFDEQYF	TGTGCCAGCAGCTTAGGGGGCTATTTCGACGAGCAGTACTTC
16	TRBJ1-3	NA	NA	TRBV5-1	CASSLGPKTGGNTIYF	TGCGCCAGCAGCTTGGGCCCGAAGACAGGAGGAAACACCATATATTTT
16	TRBJ2-6	few	NA	TRBV6-1	CASRGRLSSGANVLTF	TGTGCCAGCAGGGGGCGGCTAAGCTCTGGGGCCAACGTCCTGACTTTC
16	TRBJ2-3	many	NA	TRBV6-4	CASSDSKGGPTDTQYF	TGTGCCAGCAGTGACTCGAAGGGGGGGCCAACAGATACGCAGTATTTT
15	TRBJ1-2	many	NA	TRBV18	CASSPGEGEGYGYTF	TGTGCCAGCTCGCCAGGCGAAGGGGAAGGCTATGGCTACACCTTC
14	TRBJ1-4	few	NA	TRBV6-6	CASEQGWANEKLFF	TGTGCCAGCGAACAGGGTTGGGCTAATGAAAAACTGTTTTTT
16	TRBJ2-7	many	NA	TRBV20-1	CSARGGGVSPSYEQYF	TGCAGTGCTAGAGGGGGTGGGGTCTCTCCCTCCTACGAGCAGTACTTC
13	TRBJ1-1	many	TRBD1	TRBV7-2	CASRPGGNTEAFF	TGTGCCAGCAGACCAGGGGGCAACACTGAAGCTTTCTTT
13	TRBJ2-3	many	NA	TRBV24-1	CATSDVALAAQYF	TGTGCCACCAGTGACGTCGCCCTTGCTGCGCAGTATTTT
13	TRBJ2-3	many	NA	TRBV7-6	CASSLASTDTQYF	TGTGCCAGCAGCTTAGCCAGCACAGATACGCAGTATTTT
21	TRBJ2-6	many	NA	TRBV7-3	CASSLNGLGAGFGSGANVLTF	TGTGCCAGCAGCTTAAACGGGCTAGGGGCAGGGTTTGGCTCTGGGGCCAACGTCCTGACTTTC
13	TRBJ2-7	NA	NA	TRBV7-6	CASSLAGFDEQYF	TGTGCCAGCAGCTTAGCAGGGTTTGACGAGCAGTACTTC
15	TRBJ2-1	many	NA	TRBV19	CASSSYGGRYNEQFF	TGTGCCAGTAGCTCTTATGGGGGGAGGTACAATGAGCAGTTCTTC
15	TRBJ1-5	many	NA	TRBV9	CASSVSGASNQPQHF	TGTGCCAGCAGCGTTTCAGGGGCGAGCAATCAGCCCCAGCATTTT
13	TRBJ1-5	few	TRBD1	TRBV20-1	CSATGDTGQPQHF	TGCAGTGCCACAGGGGATACGGGTCAGCCCCAGCATTTT
18	TRBJ2-5	many	NA	TRBV29-1	CSVDSYTTALMERETQYF	TGCAGCGTTGACTCCTACACAACGGCCCTAATGGAGAGAGAGACCCAGTACTTC
16	TRBJ2-7	few	NA	TRBV7-9	CASSLEETSYVYEQYF	TGTGCCAGCAGCTTAGAAGAGACTAGTTACGTCTACGAGCAGTACTTC
14	TRBJ2-5	NA	TRBD2	TRBV6-5	CASRGSYAKETQYF	TGTGCCAGCCGCGGGAGTTATGCAAAAGAGACCCAGTACTTC
12	TRBJ2-1	many	NA	TRBV7-2	CASSTPGDEQFF	TGTGCCAGCAGCACGCCAGGAGATGAGCAGTTCTTC
14	TRBJ2-4	many	NA	TRBV7-2	CASSLGGVKNIQYF	TGTGCCAGCAGCTTAGGGGGGGTCAAAAACATTCAGTACTTC
15	TRBJ2-2	few	TRBD2	TRBV14	CASSRLAGKTGELFF	TGTGCCAGCAGCCGGCTAGCGGGGAAGACCGGGGAGCTGTTTTTT
14	TRBJ2-2	NA	TRBD1	TRBV27	CASSRRTGSGELFF	TGTGCCAGCAGTCGACGGACAGGGAGCGGGGAGCTGTTTTTT
14	TRBJ2-1	few	TRBD2	TRBV7-2	CASSLGLAINEQFF	TGTGCCAGCAGCCTCGGACTAGCCATCAATGAGCAGTTCTTC
14	TRBJ1-1	NA	NA	TRBV5-1	CASSLGRVGTEAFF	TGCGCCAGCAGCTTGGGCAGGGTCGGAACTGAAGCTTTCTTT
15	TRBJ1-1	NA	TRBD1	TRBV4-1	CASSQQRQGGTEAFF	TGCGCCAGCAGCCAACAAAGACAGGGTGGCACTGAAGCTTTCTTT
14	TRBJ2-1	many	NA	TRBV29-1	CSSRQGGRNNEQFF	TGCAGCTCCCGCCAGGGGGGCCGGAACAATGAGCAGTTCTTC
14	TRBJ1-6	NA	TRBD1	TRBV5-4	CASRAGTVNSPLHF	TGTGCCAGCAGGGCCGGGACAGTCAATTCACCCCTCCACTTT
14	TRBJ2-4	NA	NA	TRBV9	CASSPRLDSNIQYF	TGTGCCAGCAGCCCGCGACTGGATTCAAACATTCAGTACTTC
13	TRBJ1-5	NA	TRBD1	TRBV20-1	CSALGTDNQPQHF	TGCAGTGCGCTTGGGACAGACAATCAGCCCCAGCATTTT
15	TRBJ2-1	NA	TRBD1	TRBV2	CASSDVTGGANEQFF	TGTGCCAGCAGTGACGTGACAGGGGGGGCCAATGAGCAGTTCTTC
14	TRBJ2-5	few	TRBD2	TRBV12-3/TRBV12-4	CASSLRREKETQYF	TGTGCCAGCAGTTTAAGGCGGGAGAAAGAGACCCAGTACTTC